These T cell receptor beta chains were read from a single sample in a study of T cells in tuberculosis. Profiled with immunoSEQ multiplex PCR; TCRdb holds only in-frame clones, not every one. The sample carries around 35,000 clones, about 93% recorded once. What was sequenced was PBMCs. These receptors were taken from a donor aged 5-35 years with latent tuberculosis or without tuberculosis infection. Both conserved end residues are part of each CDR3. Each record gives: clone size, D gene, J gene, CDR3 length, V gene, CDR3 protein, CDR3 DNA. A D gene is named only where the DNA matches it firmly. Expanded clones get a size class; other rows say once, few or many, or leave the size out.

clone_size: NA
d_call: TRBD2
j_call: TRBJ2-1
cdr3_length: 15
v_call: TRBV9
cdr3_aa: CASSVSGGVYNEQFF
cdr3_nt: TGTGCCAGCAGCGTTAGCGGGGGTGTCTACAATGAGCAGTTCTTC

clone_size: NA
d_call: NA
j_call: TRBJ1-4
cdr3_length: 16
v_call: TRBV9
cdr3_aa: CASSVAWGHKGEKLFF
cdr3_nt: TGTGCCAGCAGCGTAGCTTGGGGCCACAAGGGCGAAAAACTGTTTTTT

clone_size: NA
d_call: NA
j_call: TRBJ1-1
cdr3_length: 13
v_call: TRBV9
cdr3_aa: CASSVQGNTEAFF
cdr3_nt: TGTGCCAGCAGCGTACAGGGGAACACTGAAGCTTTCTTT

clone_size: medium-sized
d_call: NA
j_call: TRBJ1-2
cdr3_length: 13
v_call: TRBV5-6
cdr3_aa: CASSSGGLYGYTF
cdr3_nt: TGTGCCAGCAGCTCGGGGGGGCTCTATGGCTACACCTTC

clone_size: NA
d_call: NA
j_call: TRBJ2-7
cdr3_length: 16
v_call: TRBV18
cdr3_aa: CATSQMGASSSYEQYF
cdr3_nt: TGTGCCACCTCGCAGATGGGCGCCAGTAGCTCCTACGAGCAGTACTTC

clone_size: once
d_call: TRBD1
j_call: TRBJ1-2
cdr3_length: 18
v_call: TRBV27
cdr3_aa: CASTRSPPQGADDYGYTF
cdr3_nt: TGTGCCAGCACCCGATCCCCCCCCCAGGGGGCGGACGACTATGGCTACACCTTC

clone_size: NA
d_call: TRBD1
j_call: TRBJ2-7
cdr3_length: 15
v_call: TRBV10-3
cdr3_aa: CAISEPGQGAIEQYF
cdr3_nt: TGTGCCATCAGTGAGCCAGGACAGGGGGCCATCGAGCAGTACTTC

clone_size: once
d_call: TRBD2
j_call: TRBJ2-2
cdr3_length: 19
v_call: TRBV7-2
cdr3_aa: CASSRALPQLAGGTGELFF
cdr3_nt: TGTGCCAGCAGCCGCGCACTCCCCCAACTAGCGGGGGGCACCGGGGAGCTGTTTTTT

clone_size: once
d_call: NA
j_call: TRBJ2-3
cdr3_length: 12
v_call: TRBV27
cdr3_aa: CASRQVHDTQYF
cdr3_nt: TGTGCCAGCAGGCAGGTACATGATACGCAGTATTTT

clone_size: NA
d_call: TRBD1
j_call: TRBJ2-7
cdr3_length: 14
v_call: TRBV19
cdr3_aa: CASSIAGGGDEQYF
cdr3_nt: TGTGCCAGTAGTATAGCAGGGGGCGGGGACGAGCAGTACTTC

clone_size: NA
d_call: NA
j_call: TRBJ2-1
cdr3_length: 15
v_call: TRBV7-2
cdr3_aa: CASSSPAGNLNEQFF
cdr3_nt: TGTGCCAGCAGCTCCCCGGCAGGGAATCTTAATGAGCAGTTCTTC

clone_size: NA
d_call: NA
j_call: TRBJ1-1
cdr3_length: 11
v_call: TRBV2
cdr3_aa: CASSRGIEAFF
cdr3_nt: TGTGCCAGCAGTAGAGGAATTGAAGCTTTCTTT

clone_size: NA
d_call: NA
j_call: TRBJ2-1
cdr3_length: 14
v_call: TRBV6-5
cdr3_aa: CASSYSQAYNEQFF
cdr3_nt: TGTGCCAGCAGTTACTCTCAGGCCTACAATGAGCAGTTCTTC

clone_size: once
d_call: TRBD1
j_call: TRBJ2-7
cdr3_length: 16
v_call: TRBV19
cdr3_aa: CASSESGGRGRSEQYF
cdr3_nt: TGTGCCAGTAGTGAGTCCGGTGGCAGGGGGCGCTCCGAGCAGTACTTC

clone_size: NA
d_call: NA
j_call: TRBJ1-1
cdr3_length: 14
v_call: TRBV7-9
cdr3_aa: CASSLVQWGGEAFF
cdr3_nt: TGTGCCAGCAGCTTAGTTCAGTGGGGGGGTGAAGCTTTCTTT

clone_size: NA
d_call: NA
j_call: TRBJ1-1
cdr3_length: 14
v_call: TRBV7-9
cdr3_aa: CASSSTERNTEAFF
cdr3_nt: TGTGCCAGCAGCTCTACAGAAAGGAACACTGAAGCTTTCTTT

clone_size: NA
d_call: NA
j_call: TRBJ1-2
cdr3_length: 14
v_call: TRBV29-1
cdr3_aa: CSVQGQITNYGYTF
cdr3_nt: TGCAGCGTTCAAGGACAGATAACTAACTATGGCTACACCTTC

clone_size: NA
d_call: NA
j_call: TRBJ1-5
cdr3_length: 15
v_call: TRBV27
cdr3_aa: CASSSTDQRGWPQHF
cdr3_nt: TGTGCCAGCAGTAGTACGGACCAGCGGGGATGGCCCCAGCATTTT

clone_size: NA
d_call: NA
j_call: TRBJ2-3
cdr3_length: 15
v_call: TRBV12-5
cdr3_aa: CASGLVGGGTDTQYF
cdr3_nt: TGTGCTAGTGGTTTGGTAGGAGGGGGCACAGATACGCAGTATTTT

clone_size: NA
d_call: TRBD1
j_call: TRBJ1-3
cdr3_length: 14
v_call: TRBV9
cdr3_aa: CASTTGFSGNTIYF
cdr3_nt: TGTGCCAGCACGACAGGGTTCTCTGGAAACACCATATATTTT

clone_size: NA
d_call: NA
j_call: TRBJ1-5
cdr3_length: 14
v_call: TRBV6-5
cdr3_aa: CASSYSGSAQPQHF
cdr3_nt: TGTGCCAGCAGTTACTCGGGGAGTGCTCAGCCCCAGCATTTT

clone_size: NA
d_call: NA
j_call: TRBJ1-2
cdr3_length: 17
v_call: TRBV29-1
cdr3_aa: CSVEDWWGSPPNYGYTF
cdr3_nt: TGCAGCGTTGAGGATTGGTGGGGCAGCCCTCCTAACTATGGCTACACCTTC

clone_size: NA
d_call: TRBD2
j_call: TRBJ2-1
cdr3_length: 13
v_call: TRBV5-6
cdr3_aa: CASSRGLAPEQFF
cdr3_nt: TGTGCCAGCAGTCGGGGACTAGCGCCGGAGCAGTTCTTC

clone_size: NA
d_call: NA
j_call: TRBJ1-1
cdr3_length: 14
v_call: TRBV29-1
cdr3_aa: CSVVLQGTNTEAFF
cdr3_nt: TGCAGCGTTGTGTTGCAGGGTACCAACACTGAAGCTTTCTTT

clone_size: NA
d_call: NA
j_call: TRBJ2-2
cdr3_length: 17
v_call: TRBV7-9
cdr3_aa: CASSLARPLHGSGELFF
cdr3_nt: TGTGCCAGCAGCTTAGCTCGTCCCCTCCATGGGAGCGGGGAGCTGTTTTTT

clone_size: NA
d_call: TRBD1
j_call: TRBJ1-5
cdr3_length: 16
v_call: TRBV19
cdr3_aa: CASSPRTGGFGQPQHF
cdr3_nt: TGTGCCAGTAGTCCCCGGACAGGGGGCTTCGGGCAGCCCCAGCATTTT

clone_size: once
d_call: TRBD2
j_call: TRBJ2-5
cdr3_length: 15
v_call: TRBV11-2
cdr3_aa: CASSFVGTSGETQYF
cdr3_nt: TGTGCCAGCAGCTTCGTAGGGACTAGCGGTGAGACCCAGTACTTC

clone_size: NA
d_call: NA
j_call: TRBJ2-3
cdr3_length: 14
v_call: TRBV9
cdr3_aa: CASSVFENTDTQYF
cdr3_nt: TGTGCCAGCAGCGTATTTGAGAACACAGATACGCAGTATTTT

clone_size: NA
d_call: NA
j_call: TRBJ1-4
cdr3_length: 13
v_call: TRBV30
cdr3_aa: CAWSPNLNEKLFF
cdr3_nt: TGTGCCTGGAGTCCTAATTTAAATGAAAAACTGTTTTTT

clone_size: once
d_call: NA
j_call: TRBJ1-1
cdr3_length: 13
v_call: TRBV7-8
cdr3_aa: CASSLTGESEAFF
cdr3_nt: TGTGCCAGCAGCTTAACGGGGGAATCTGAAGCTTTCTTT

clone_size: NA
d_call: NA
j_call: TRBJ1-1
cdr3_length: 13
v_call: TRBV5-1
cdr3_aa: CASSLVYGTEAFF
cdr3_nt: TGCGCCAGCAGCTTGGTTTACGGCACTGAAGCTTTCTTT

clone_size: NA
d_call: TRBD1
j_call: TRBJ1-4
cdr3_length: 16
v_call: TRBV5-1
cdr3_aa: CASSQDIRQGGEKLFF
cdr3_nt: TGCGCCAGCAGCCAAGACATCAGACAGGGTGGTGAAAAACTGTTTTTT

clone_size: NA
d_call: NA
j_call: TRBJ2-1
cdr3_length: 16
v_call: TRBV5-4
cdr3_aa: CASSLEELSSYNEQFF
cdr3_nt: TGTGCCAGCAGCTTGGAGGAACTAAGCTCCTACAATGAGCAGTTCTTC

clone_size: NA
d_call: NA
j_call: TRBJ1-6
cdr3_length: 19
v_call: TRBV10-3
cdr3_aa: CAISDGFATDNSYNSPLHF
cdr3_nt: TGTGCCATCAGTGACGGGTTCGCTACGGATAACTCCTATAATTCACCCCTCCACTTT

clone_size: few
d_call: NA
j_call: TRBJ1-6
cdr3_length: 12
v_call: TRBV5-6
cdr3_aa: CASSLLYSPLHF
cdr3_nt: TGTGCCAGCAGCCTCCTGTATTCACCCCTCCACTTT

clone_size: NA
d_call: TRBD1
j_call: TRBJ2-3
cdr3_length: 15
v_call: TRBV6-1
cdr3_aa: CASSRGGQGLDTQYF
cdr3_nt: TGTGCCAGCAGTAGAGGGGGACAGGGGTTAGATACGCAGTATTTT

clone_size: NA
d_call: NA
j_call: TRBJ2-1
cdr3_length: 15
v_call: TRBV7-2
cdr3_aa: CASSLNGGGINEQFF
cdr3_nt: TGTGCCAGCAGCTTAAACGGGGGTGGGATCAATGAGCAGTTCTTC

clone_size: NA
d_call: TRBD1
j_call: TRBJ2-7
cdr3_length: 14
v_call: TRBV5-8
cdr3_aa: CASLFRTGGHEQYF
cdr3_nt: TGTGCCAGCCTTTTCCGGACAGGGGGGCACGAGCAGTACTTC

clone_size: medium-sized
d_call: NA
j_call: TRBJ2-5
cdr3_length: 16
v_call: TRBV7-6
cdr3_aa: CASSFGSRVTEETQYF
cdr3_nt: TGTGCCAGCAGCTTTGGTTCGCGGGTTACGGAGGAGACCCAGTACTTC

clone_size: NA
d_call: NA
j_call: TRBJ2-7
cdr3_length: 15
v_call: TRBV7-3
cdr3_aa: CASSQTGLKTYEQYF
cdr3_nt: TGTGCCAGCAGCCAAACAGGGCTTAAAACCTACGAGCAGTACTTC

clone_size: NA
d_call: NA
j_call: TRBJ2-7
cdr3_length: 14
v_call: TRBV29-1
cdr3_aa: CSVEEDKPSYEQYF
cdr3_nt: TGCAGCGTTGAAGAGGACAAGCCCTCCTACGAGCAGTACTTC

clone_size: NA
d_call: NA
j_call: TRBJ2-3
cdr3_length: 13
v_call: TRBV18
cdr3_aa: CASSPGAGDTQYF
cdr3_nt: TGTGCCAGCTCACCAGGGGCGGGGGATACGCAGTATTTT

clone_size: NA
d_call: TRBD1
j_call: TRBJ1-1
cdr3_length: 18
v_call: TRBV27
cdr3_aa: CASSLLGTGGISNTEAFF
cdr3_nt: TGTGCCAGCAGTTTACTAGGGACAGGAGGGATATCGAACACTGAAGCTTTCTTT

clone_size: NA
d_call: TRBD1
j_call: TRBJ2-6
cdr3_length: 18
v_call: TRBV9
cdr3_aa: CASSVGQGVSSGANVLTF
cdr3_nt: TGTGCCAGCAGCGTCGGACAGGGGGTTAGTTCTGGGGCCAACGTCCTGACTTTC

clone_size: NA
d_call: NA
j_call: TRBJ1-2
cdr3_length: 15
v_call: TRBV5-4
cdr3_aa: CASSLDPGGVGGYTF
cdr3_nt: TGTGCCAGCAGCCTCGACCCGGGGGGGGTAGGGGGCTACACCTTC

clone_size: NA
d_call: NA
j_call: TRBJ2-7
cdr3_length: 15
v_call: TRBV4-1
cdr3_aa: CASSTTGTPANEQYF
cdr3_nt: TGCGCCAGCAGCACAACCGGGACACCCGCGAACGAGCAGTACTTC

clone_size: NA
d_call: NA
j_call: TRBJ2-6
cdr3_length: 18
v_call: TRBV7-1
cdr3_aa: CASSPQRHGQSRANVLTF
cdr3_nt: TGTGCCAGCAGCCCGCAACGTCACGGACAAAGTCGGGCCAACGTCCTGACTTTC

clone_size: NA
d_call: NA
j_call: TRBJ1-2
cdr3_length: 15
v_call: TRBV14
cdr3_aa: CASSQEVGAVYGYTF
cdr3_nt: TGTGCCAGCAGCCAAGAGGTTGGGGCAGTCTATGGCTACACCTTC

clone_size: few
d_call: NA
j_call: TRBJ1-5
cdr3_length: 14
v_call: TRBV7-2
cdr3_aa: CASSPRTGNQPQHF
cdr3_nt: TGTGCCAGCAGCCCCCGGACAGGCAATCAGCCCCAGCATTTT

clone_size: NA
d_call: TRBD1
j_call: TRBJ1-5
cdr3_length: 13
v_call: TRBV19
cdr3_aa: CASSPNRGQPQHF
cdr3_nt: TGTGCCAGTAGCCCCAACAGGGGACAGCCCCAGCATTTT

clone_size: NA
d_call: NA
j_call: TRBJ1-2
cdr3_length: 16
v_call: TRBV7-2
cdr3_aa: CASSQSPQTLLNGYTF
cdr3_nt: TGTGCCAGCAGCCAAAGCCCACAGACCCTTTTAAATGGCTACACCTTC

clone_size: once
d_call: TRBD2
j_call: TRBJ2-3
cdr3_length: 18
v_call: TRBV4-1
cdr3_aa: CASSQVGTSGDSTDTQYF
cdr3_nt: TGCGCCAGCAGCCAAGTTGGGACTAGCGGGGACAGCACAGATACGCAGTATTTT

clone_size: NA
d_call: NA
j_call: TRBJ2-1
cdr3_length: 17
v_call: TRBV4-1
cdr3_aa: CASSLVRTVSFYNEQFF
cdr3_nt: TGCGCCAGCAGCCTCGTTCGGACAGTTTCCTTTTACAATGAGCAGTTCTTC

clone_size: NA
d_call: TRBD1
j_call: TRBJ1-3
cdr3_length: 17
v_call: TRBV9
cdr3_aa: CASSPRQGLSSGNTIYF
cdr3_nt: TGTGCCAGCAGCCCTCGACAGGGGCTTTCCTCTGGAAACACCATATATTTT

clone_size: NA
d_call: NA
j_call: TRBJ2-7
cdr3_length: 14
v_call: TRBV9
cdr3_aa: CASSVHGTQYEQYF
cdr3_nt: TGTGCCAGCAGCGTACACGGGACTCAGTACGAGCAGTACTTC

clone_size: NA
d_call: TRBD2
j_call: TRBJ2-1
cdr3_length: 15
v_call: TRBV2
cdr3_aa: CASSYGLAGVNEQFF
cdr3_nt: TGTGCCAGCAGTTACGGACTAGCGGGGGTTAATGAGCAGTTCTTC

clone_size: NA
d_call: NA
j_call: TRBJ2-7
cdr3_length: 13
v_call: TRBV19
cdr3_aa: CASSRQASYEQYF
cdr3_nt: TGTGCCAGTTCCCGACAGGCCTCCTACGAGCAGTACTTC